The clone carrying this T cell receptor (beta chain) was counted a single time. Its cognate antigen is unknown. The record originates from a study of cytomegalovirus exposure and HLA in healthy donors. Study-wide results and limits: Researchers catalogued approximately 170 TCR beta chains as cytomegalovirus-associated. HLA allele associations emerged for about 18,000 TCR beta sequences in a later analysis, at 0.05 false discovery rate.

In the PCR, 60 Vbeta and 13 Jbeta primers were used. Sequencing was performed with immunoSEQ multiplex PCR; in TCRdb, only in-frame clones are kept and a portion is missing. The sample records about 140,000 clones, around 75% being singletons. The receptor comes from a woman aged 25 to 39 in good health and CMV-seronegative. The sample was PBMCs.

The CDR3 coding sequence is TGTGCCAGCAGTCCGCTGGGACAGGGATTTAACTATGGCTACACCTTC. Amino acid sequence: CASSPLGQGFNYGYTF. V usage is TRBV28 and J usage is TRBJ1-2, with 9 nucleotides matching TRBD1. CDR3 length: 16 residues. With 5 bases clipped from V and 1 base from J, the junction kept 8 bases outside the gene matches. Germline loops: CDR1 MDHEN, CDR2 SYDVKM.